These 26 T cell receptor beta chains came from one sample sequenced in a study of cytomegalovirus exposure and HLA in healthy donors (dated by TCRdb to the late 2010s). Library preparation was by the immunoSEQ multiplex PCR assay. The multiplex PCR relied on a mix of 60 forward primers for TCR Vbeta segments and 13 reverse primers for TCR Jbeta segments. TCRdb retrieved this table from immuneACCESS and kept in-frame rearrangements only. Not all clones are present; in checked studies, unresolved V genes account for under half, and no reason is known for the remainder. The sample includes over 150,000 clones, with around 67% observed a single time. The leading ten clones occupy 4% to 5.5% of the sample. Sequencing used PBMCs. The receptors were sampled from a woman aged 18-30 years in good health and CMV-seropositive.

V is TRBV6-6 and J is TRBJ1-2, with D hard to call. The V gene lost 4 bases and the J gene lost 5 bases, with 11 bases spanning the gap. The CDR3 contains 13 residues. Per germline, CDR1 MNHNY and CDR2 SVGAGI (reference sequence). CDR3 nucleotide sequence: TGTGCCAGCAGTTGGTCTGAGGAATATGGCTACACCTTC. Translated: CASSWSEEYGYTF.

The chain recombines TRBV7-9 with TRBJ2-5, with TRBD1 matching 10 bases. CDR1 is SEHNR and CDR2 is FQNEAQ in the germline V gene (reference sequence). Trimming cost V 6 bases and J 2 bases; bases outside gene matches: 18. There are 19 residues in the CDR3. CDR3 residues: CASRDRGFSTHPRQETQYF. In DNA, the CDR3 is TGTGCCAGCAGGGACAGGGGGTTTAGTACACATCCACGACAAGAGACCCAGTACTTC.

The sample holds one count of this clone. The chain uses TRBV28 and TRBJ2-6; D gene ambiguous. Trimming shortened V by 6 bases and J by 1 base, and 4 bases separated the two germline ends. This CDR3 is 13 amino acids long. CDR1 MDHEN and CDR2 SYDVKM come from the germline V gene. The DNA of the CDR3 is TGTGCCAGCAGCACATCTGGGGCCAACGTCCTGACTTTC. Amino acid sequence: CASSTSGANVLTF.

The CDR3 DNA reads TGTGCCAGCAGTGAAATGGAGTACAATGAGCAGTTCTTC. This sequence encodes CASSEMEYNEQFF. This chain connects TRBV2 to TRBJ2-1; D gene unclear. Per the germline V gene, CDR1 is SNHLY and CDR2 is FYNNEI. The CDR3 has 13 amino acids. V lost 2 bases and J lost 4, with 6 bases in between.

The chain joins TRBV2 to TRBJ2-1, with 7 bases fitting TRBD2. The CDR3 consists of 15 residues. From germline, CDR1 is SNHLY and CDR2 FYNNEI. With 1 base clipped from V and 9 bases from J, the junction kept 9 bases outside the gene matches. The CDR3: CASSEVVGLAAEQFF. The CDR3 nucleotides are TGTGCCAGCAGTGAAGTCGTGGGGCTAGCGGCTGAGCAGTTCTTC.

Comments on this clone: Sequence at one end of the junction differs from germline and may be a read error. The rearrangement links TRBV6-5 to TRBJ2-6; 8 bases are shared with TRBD1. The germline gives CDR1 MNHEY, CDR2 SVGAGI. This CDR3 has 15 amino acids. The CDR3 here is CASRSGGTGVNVLTF. CDR3 bases: TGTGCCAGCAGATCAGGGGGCACTGGGGTCAACGTCCTGACTTTC.

As regards this clone: At one end the junction does not follow the germline gene, possibly because of a read error. The J gene is TRBJ2-5, the V gene TRBV7-7, with 9 nucleotides matching TRBD2. The CDR3 runs 14 residues. Germline lookup yields CDR1 SSHAT and CDR2 FNYEAQ (reference sequence). CDR3 region: CASSSGTSWETQYF. The CDR3 DNA follows: TGTGCTAGCAGCTCCGGGACTAGCTGGGAGACCCAGTACTTC.

This clone was observed a handful of times. V gene TRBV25-1 combines with J gene TRBJ2-1; 7 bases align to TRBD2. This CDR3 has 13 residues. Losses at the gene ends were 6 bases for V and 7 bases for J; bases not matched to a gene: 6. Germline CDR1 is MGHDK and CDR2 is SYGVNS. The CDR3 DNA sequence: TGTGCCAGCAGGGCAACTAGCGATAATGAGCAGTTCTTC. Residues: CASRATSDNEQFF. The full variable domain, its missing parts supplied by reference TRBV25-1 and TRBJ2-1, is EADIYQTPRYLVIGTGKKITLECSQTMGHDKMYWYQQDPGMELHLIHYSYGVNSTEKGDLSSESTVSRIRTEHFPLTLESARPSHTSQYLCASRATSDNEQFFGPGTRLTVL.

V is TRBV19 and J is TRBJ1-1; D gene unclear. The length of the CDR3 is 14 residues. CDR1 is LNHDA, CDR2 SQIVND, per germline (reference sequence). Trimming cost V 6 bases and J 1 base, with 12 bases left between them. DNA for the CDR3: TGTGCCAGTAGCCCTCGCCGGGGGAACACTGAAGCTTTCTTT. Translating gives CASSPRRGNTEAFF.

The rearrangement joins TRBV7-6 to TRBJ2-3, with D unresolved. The ends were cut back, 1 base at V and 0 bases at J, with 11 bases in the middle. Germline V gene lookup returns CDR1 SGHVS and CDR2 FNYEAQ. The CDR3 extends over 16 amino acids. CDR3 region: CASSLVSRSSTDTQYF. CDR3 bases: TGTGCCAGCAGCTTAGTGAGCCGTTCTAGCACAGATACGCAGTATTTT. Based on the CDR3 plus reference TRBV7-6 and TRBJ2-3, the full variable domain is GAGVSQSPRYKVTKRGQDVALRCDPISGHVSLYWYRQALGQGPEFLTYFNYEAQQDKSGLPNDRFSAERPEGSISTLTIQRTEQRDSAMYRCASSLVSRSSTDTQYFGPGTRLTVL.

The V gene is TRBV30, the J gene TRBJ1-3; D not resolved. The V gene lost 0 bases and the J gene lost 0 bases, with 12 bases spanning the gap. Germline CDR1 reads GTSNPN; CDR2 reads SVGIG (reference sequence). The CDR3 covers 16 residues. The CDR3 nucleotides read TGTGCCTGGAGTGTATCCGGGAGTACCTCTGGAAACACCATATATTTT. It is translated as CAWSVSGSTSGNTIYF.

V usage is TRBV2 and J usage is TRBJ2-1, with D possibly TRBD2 on 5 matching bases. The CDR3 is 17 amino acids. V lost 4 bases and J 0 bases, leaving 16 bases between the germline ends. CDR1 is SNHLY and CDR2 is FYNNEI in the germline V gene. The CDR3 loop reads CASSVPRAGGSYNEQFF. Here the CDR3 DNA reads TGTGCCAGCAGTGTACCCCGTGCGGGCGGCTCCTACAATGAGCAGTTCTTC. The full variable domain, its missing parts supplied by reference TRBV2 and TRBJ2-1, is EPEVTQTPSHQVTQMGQEVILRCVPISNHLYFYWYRQILGQKVEFLVSFYNNEISEKSEIFDDQFSVERPDGSNFTLKIRSTKLEDSAMYFCASSVPRAGGSYNEQFFGPGTRLTVL.

Only a few counts were recorded for this clone. The CDR3 DNA is TGTGCCAGCAGCCTGGCGGTTTATGGCTACACCTTC. Translation gives CASSLAVYGYTF. This rearrangement joins TRBV28 to TRBJ1-2, with no clear D. Trimming removed 6 bases at V and 5 bases at J, with 10 bases between. CDR1 and CDR2 from the germline V gene are MDHEN and SYDVKM. The CDR3 runs 12 residues.

This clone has a handful of counts. This sequence joins TRBV5-6 and TRBJ2-2, with D unclear. There are 13 residues in the CDR3. In germline, CDR1 is SGHDT, CDR2 YYEEEE. Trimming left V 4 bases short and J 4 bases short, with 8 bases between. The CDR3 region is CASSPRRTGELFF. The DNA for the CDR3 is TGTGCCAGCAGCCCGAGGCGCACCGGGGAGCTGTTTTTT.

This clone was seen a few times. The V gene is TRBV6-1, the J gene TRBJ2-2; 8 bases are a match to TRBD2. The length of the CDR3 is 15 residues. The V gene end was trimmed by 7 bases and the J gene end by 3 bases; junction bases not matched to a gene: 7. Germline CDR1 and CDR2: MNHNS and SASEGT. CDR3 coding DNA: TGTGCCAGCATATCGGGGGGGAGCTACACCGGGGAGCTGTTTTTT. Protein product: CASISGGSYTGELFF.

The table lists this clone with a few counts. The CDR3 spells CAVGWAEQFF. The CDR3 nucleotides read TGTGCTGTGGGCTGGGCTGAGCAGTTCTTC. This rearrangement joins TRBV6-6 to TRBJ2-1; D ambiguous. Germline V lookup: CDR1 MNHNY, CDR2 SVGAGI (reference sequence). The CDR3 contains 10 residues.

Concerning this clone itself: This sample includes further DNA sequences coding for the same CDR3. This chain connects TRBV5-1 to TRBJ2-1; D unresolved. CDR1 is SGHRS, CDR2 YFSETQ, per germline. The CDR3 is 15 amino acids. Between the trimmed V and J ends, which lost 0 bases and 0 bases, there was a span of 7 bases. This CDR3 is CASSLVGSSYNEQFF. The CDR3 region has the DNA TGCGCCAGCAGCTTGGTCGGTAGCTCCTACAATGAGCAGTTCTTC.

The V gene is TRBV4-1, the J gene TRBJ2-2, with a possible D match to TRBD1 (6 bases). CDR1 is MGHRA, CDR2 YSYEKL, per germline. The CDR3 length is 16 residues. Between the trimmed V and J ends, which lost 3 bases and 4 bases, there was a span of 15 bases. The CDR3 bases are TGCGCCAGCAGCCATCTTGGGGGCTCGGGCACCGGGGAGCTGTTTTTT. It yields the protein CASSHLGGSGTGELFF.

For the CDR3, the DNA is TGTGCCAGCAGCTTTGGGGCTAGCGGGAGAAGGCGGTACAATGAGCAGTTCTTC. It encodes CASSFGASGRRRYNEQFF. The chain has TRBV7-9 and TRBJ2-1; 10 nucleotides line up with TRBD2. Trimming cost V 3 bases and J 4 bases; bases outside gene matches: 12. This CDR3 contains 18 residues. From germline, CDR1 is SEHNR and CDR2 FQNEAQ (reference sequence). The whole variable domain, filled in from reference TRBV7-9 and TRBJ2-1, reads DTGVSQNPRHKITKRGQNVTFRCDPISEHNRLYWYRQTLGQGPEFLTYFQNEAQLEKSRLLSDRFSAERPKGSFSTLEIQRTEQGDSAMYLCASSFGASGRRRYNEQFFGPGTRLTVL.

The rearrangement uses TRBV30 and TRBJ2-7; 13 bases line up with TRBD2. CDR1 and CDR2 from the germline V gene are GTSNPN and SVGIG (reference sequence). CDR3 size: 16 residues. Trimming cost V 5 bases and J 2 bases; bases outside gene matches: 9. The CDR3 DNA reads TGTGCCTGGCGGGGACTAGCGGGGTTTTCCGCCTACGAGCAGTACTTC. Translation: CAWRGLAGFSAYEQYF.

V gene TRBV9 combines with J gene TRBJ2-1, with D tentatively TRBD1 (6 bases). There are 14 residues in the CDR3. CDR1 is SGDLS and CDR2 is YYNGEE in the germline V gene. Trimming took 0 bases from V and 9 from J, leaving 13 bases between them. The CDR3 loop reads CASSVGPGVVEQFF. CDR3 coding DNA: TGTGCCAGCAGCGTAGGGCCAGGGGTGGTTGAGCAGTTCTTC. The full variable domain, in which reference TRBV9 and TRBJ2-1 provide the parts outside the CDR3, is DSGVTQTPKHLITATGQRVTLRCSPRSGDLSVYWYQQSLDQGLQFLIQYYNGEERAKGNILERFSAQQFPDLHSELNLSSLELGDSALYFCASSVGPGVVEQFFGPGTRLTVL.

This chain connects TRBV19 to TRBJ2-3, with TRBD2 identical over 7 bases. With 5 bases clipped from V and 2 bases from J, the junction kept 10 bases outside the gene matches. The CDR3 spans 16 residues. Germline CDR1 and CDR2: LNHDA and SQIVND (reference sequence). The chain's CDR3 is CASSPRGAGHTDTQYF. In nucleotides, the CDR3 is TGTGCCAGTAGTCCTCGTGGAGCGGGGCACACAGATACGCAGTATTTT.

The chain links TRBV2 to TRBJ1-2; 9 nucleotides align to TRBD1. Germline V CDR1 and CDR2: SNHLY, FYNNEI. With V trimmed by 2 bases and J by 10 bases, 8 bases remained unmatched. The CDR3 runs 14 residues. The CDR3 DNA follows: TGTGCCAGCAGTGAACCCGGGGACAGGGAAGCCTACACCTTC. The encoded protein is CASSEPGDREAYTF.

V gene TRBV27 combines with J gene TRBJ2-7, with 10 positions matching TRBD2. V shed 6 bases and J 7 bases; nucleotides not matched to a gene: 12. Germline lookup yields CDR1 MNHEY and CDR2 SMNVEV (reference sequence). This CDR3 has 15 amino acids. CDR3 amino acids: CASSPTVNSGGEQYF. The DNA of the CDR3 is TGTGCCAGCAGCCCAACCGTCAATAGCGGGGGGGAGCAGTACTTC.

The CDR3: CAWSQGQGAEPQHF. The DNA for the CDR3 is TGTGCCTGGAGTCAAGGACAGGGAGCCGAGCCCCAGCATTTT. This chain uses TRBV30 with TRBJ1-5; the match to TRBD1 covers 8 bases. This CDR3 spans 14 amino acids. The germline V gene encodes CDR1 GTSNPN and CDR2 SVGIG (reference sequence). The trim removed 2 bases at V and 8 bases at J, leaving 8 bases unmatched.

In its sample, this clone was seen a few times. The rearrangement links TRBV9 to TRBJ1-3; 7 nucleotides line up with TRBD1. The V gene's germline CDR1 is SGDLS and CDR2 YYNGEE. There are 16 residues in the CDR3. V gave up 3 bases and J gave up 3 bases; unmatched junction bases: 9. The CDR3 region has the DNA TGTGCCAGCAGCGCTCAACCGACAGGGCGTGGAAACACCATATATTTT. Protein: CASSAQPTGRGNTIYF.